One sample yielded the 17 T cell receptor beta chains listed below, sequenced in a study of blood T cell repertoires in COVID-19. TCRdb's table, derived via immunoSEQ multiplex PCR, lists solely in-frame clones and lacks some. The data contain around 77,000 clones, under 95% of them seen just once; the ten biggest clones take up approximately 15%. Sequencing used peripheral blood. The receptors were gathered from a woman older than 75 with active or convalescent COVID-19.

The CDR3 nucleotides are TGTGCCAGCAGCTTGGGGGGGCTCAGCTATGGCTACACCTTC. Residues: CASSLGGLSYGYTF. The chain carries TRBV5-5 and TRBJ1-2, with a tentative D call TRBD1 (6 bases). Trimming cost V 0 bases and J 4 bases, with 10 bases left between them. Germline V lookup: CDR1 SGHKS, CDR2 YYEKEE (reference sequence). This CDR3 spans 14 amino acids.

The CDR3 loop reads CASRPTGRDQPQHF. CDR3 sequence (DNA): TGTGCCAGCAGGCCGACAGGGCGGGATCAGCCCCAGCATTTT. The genes are TRBV2 and TRBJ1-5; 7 nucleotides align to TRBD1. The CDR3 length is 14 residues. The ends lost 6 bases at V and 5 bases at J; junction bases unmatched: 7. The germline CDR1 and CDR2 sequences are SNHLY and FYNNEI.

This chain links TRBV5-1 with TRBJ2-2; 8 nucleotides match TRBD1. The CDR3 length is 16 residues. The germline V gene has CDR1 SGHRS and CDR2 YFSETQ. Trimming cost V 0 bases and J 4 bases; bases outside gene matches: 5. In DNA, the CDR3 is TGCGCCAGCAGCTTGGAGGGACAGGTGATCACCGGGGAGCTGTTTTTT. Translated: CASSLEGQVITGELFF. Looking up the rest from reference TRBV5-1 and TRBJ2-2 gives the full variable domain: KAGVTQTPRYLIKTRGQQVTLSCSPISGHRSVSWYQQTPGQGLQFLFEYFSETQRNKGNFPGRFSGRQFSNSRSEMNVSTLELGDSALYLCASSLEGQVITGELFFGEGSRLTVL.

V gene TRBV5-1 combines with J gene TRBJ2-6; 7 nucleotides line up with TRBD1. The CDR3 covers 16 residues. Per germline, CDR1 SGHRS and CDR2 YFSETQ. The junction had 2 bases not matched to a gene; V was cut back by 0 bases and J by 2 bases. The CDR3 region has the DNA TGCGCCAGCAGCTTGGCCACAGGGGCTGGGGCCAACGTCCTGACTTTC. Amino acids: CASSLATGAGANVLTF. The full variable domain, completed using reference TRBV5-1 and TRBJ2-6, is KAGVTQTPRYLIKTRGQQVTLSCSPISGHRSVSWYQQTPGQGLQFLFEYFSETQRNKGNFPGRFSGRQFSNSRSEMNVSTLELGDSALYLCASSLATGAGANVLTFGAGSRLTVL.

The gene calls are TRBV14 and TRBJ1-1; no definite D call. The CDR3 covers 14 residues. With 2 bases removed from V and 0 bases from J, the gap between germline ends came to 7 bases. Germline V lookup: CDR1 SGHDN, CDR2 FVKESK. The CDR3 DNA reads TGTGCCAGCAGCCAACCCGGGATGAACACTGAAGCTTTCTTT. Its protein product is CASSQPGMNTEAFF.

The chain uses TRBV2 and TRBJ1-5; D is undetermined. This CDR3 spans 12 amino acids. Germline V gives CDR1 SNHLY, CDR2 FYNNEI. V was shortened by 1 base and J by 7 bases, with 5 bases between the two germline ends. CDR3 protein: CASSEVGQPQHF. In DNA form, the CDR3 reads TGTGCCAGCAGTGAAGTGGGCCAGCCCCAGCATTTT.

The chain carries TRBV5-1 and TRBJ2-1; no definite D call. Germline assignment: CDR1 SGHRS and CDR2 YFSETQ. The CDR3 runs to 12 residues. Trimming cost V 6 bases and J 4 bases, with 8 bases left between them. CDR3 nucleotides: TGCGCCAGCACCCTAGAGTACAATGAGCAGTTCTTC. Protein sequence: CASTLEYNEQFF.

J is TRBJ1-1 and V is TRBV10-3; 9 bases line up with TRBD1. After removal of 5 bases from V and 4 bases from J, the junction contained 5 bases not matched to a gene. Germline CDR1 and CDR2: ENHRY and SYGVKD. The CDR3 extends over 14 amino acids. The CDR3 nucleotides read TGTGCCATCAGTCGACAGGGGGAAGGCACTGAAGCTTTCTTT. Protein: CAISRQGEGTEAFF.

The CDR3 sequence is CASTRDRGPNQPQHF. DNA of the CDR3: TGTGCCAGTACTCGGGACAGGGGGCCCAATCAGCCCCAGCATTTT. This chain links TRBV19 with TRBJ1-5; 12 bases are a match to TRBD1. Per the germline V gene, CDR1 is LNHDA and CDR2 is SQIVND (reference sequence). With 7 bases clipped from V and 3 bases from J, the junction kept 4 bases outside the gene matches. The CDR3 totals 15 residues.

The rearrangement joins TRBV4-2 to TRBJ2-2, with TRBD2 matching 8 bases. Losses at the gene ends were 5 bases for V and 7 bases for J; bases not matched to a gene: 9. The length of the CDR3 is 15 residues. Germline V gene data show CDR1 as LGHNA and CDR2 as YNFKEQ. For the CDR3, the DNA is TGTGCCAGCAGCGACCGCTCGGGGGGGGGCGGGGAGCTGTTTTTT. The encoded protein is CASSDRSGGGGELFF.

V gene TRBV6-6 combines with J gene TRBJ1-4; maybe TRBD1 (5 bases). From germline, CDR1 is MNHNY and CDR2 SVGAGI (reference sequence). V gave up 7 bases and J gave up 6 bases, with 12 bases separating them. This CDR3 region has 13 residues. CDR3 residues: CASMGHQDEKLFF. CDR3 in DNA: TGTGCCAGCATGGGGCATCAGGATGAAAAACTGTTTTTT.

The V gene is TRBV7-3, the J gene TRBJ1-1; 7 nucleotides align to TRBD1. Germline values: CDR1 SGHTA, CDR2 FQGTGA. V shed 5 bases, J shed 10 bases, and the junction held 13 bases outside the gene matches. The CDR3 is made up of 14 amino acids. Here the CDR3 reads CASSPFLGAGGAFF. For the CDR3, the DNA is TGTGCCAGCAGCCCTTTTCTTGGGGCAGGGGGAGCTTTCTTT.

This rearrangement joins TRBV7-2 to TRBJ2-7; 7 positions match TRBD1. V dropped 4 bases and J dropped 3; count of bases not matched to a gene: 9. Germline V CDR1 and CDR2: SGHTA, FQGNSA. The CDR3 has 15 residues. The CDR3 nucleotides read TGTGCCAGCAGCTCACCGGACAGGACTCTCTACGAGCAGTACTTC. It is translated as CASSSPDRTLYEQYF.

The rearrangement joins TRBV19 to TRBJ1-5; 9 bases align to TRBD1. CDR3 length equals 13 residues. Germline V gives CDR1 LNHDA, CDR2 SQIVND (reference sequence). J lost 3 bases, V lost 9 bases, and 3 bases had no gene match. In DNA form, the CDR3 reads TGTGCCAGGGGGACAGGGCACAATCAGCCCCAGCATTTT. It translates to CARGTGHNQPQHF. Full variable domain (outside the CDR3, taken from reference TRBV19 and TRBJ1-5): DGGITQSPKYLFRKEGQNVTLSCEQNLNHDAMYWYRQDPGQGLRLIYYSQIVNDFQKGDIAEGYSVSREKKESFPLTVTSAQKNPTAFYLCARGTGHNQPQHFGDGTRLSIL.

The chain couples TRBV5-1 to TRBJ1-2, with D possibly TRBD1 on 5 matching bases. The CDR3 consists of 11 residues. The germline CDR1 and CDR2 sequences are SGHRS and YFSETQ. V was clipped by 0 bases and J by 8 bases, with 5 bases between them. The CDR3 here is CASSLGGGYTF. CDR3 DNA: TGCGCCAGCAGCTTGGGGGGCGGCTACACCTTC.

The chain carries TRBV5-1 and TRBJ1-4; 10 positions match TRBD1. CDR1 is SGHRS and CDR2 is YFSETQ in the germline V gene. The ends lost 4 bases at V and 8 bases at J; junction bases unmatched: 8. CDR3 length: 15 residues. This CDR3 is CASSGGQGVGEKLFF. In DNA, the CDR3 is TGCGCCAGCAGCGGCGGACAGGGGGTGGGCGAAAAACTGTTTTTT.

This clone appeared once. The CDR3 DNA is TGCGCCAGCAGCTGGATAGGGGCAACTAATGAAAAACTGTTTTTT. As protein: CASSWIGATNEKLFF. The V and J genes are TRBV5-1 and TRBJ1-4, with D possibly TRBD1 on 5 matching bases. V was shortened by 3 bases and J by 0 bases, with 9 bases between the two germline ends. The CDR3 consists of 15 residues. Germline values: CDR1 SGHRS, CDR2 YFSETQ.